One and the same sample provided the 20 T cell receptor beta chains below, sequenced in a study of shared clonotypes between healthy human individuals. Here immunoSEQ multiplex PCR was the method, and the copy in TCRdb shows in-frame clones only, minus some. The sample holds more than 150,000 clones, roughly 70% seen once. The sample comprised memory CD4+ T cells sorted from blood. Subset indicated: CD45RA-negative fraction. The receptors were sampled from a man aged 30 to 45 in good health.

The J gene is TRBJ2-7, the V gene TRBV27; 8 nucleotides line up with TRBD2. Germline assignment: CDR1 MNHEY and CDR2 SMNVEV (reference sequence). Germline trimming cut 5 bases from V and 4 bases from J; bases unmatched to any gene: 16. The CDR3 totals 17 residues. The CDR3 nucleotides are TGTGCCAGCAGTCCTCCCTGGGGAGCGGGAGAGAGGTACGAGCAGTACTTC. Protein: CASSPPWGAGERYEQYF.

Regarding this clone: Other DNA sequences of this sample code for an identical CDR3. This chain connects TRBV5-1 to TRBJ2-5; 10 bases match TRBD2. The V gene's germline CDR1 is SGHRS and CDR2 YFSETQ. After removal of 2 bases from V and 4 bases from J, the junction contained 8 bases not matched to a gene. The CDR3 length is 16 residues. Here the CDR3 reads CASSLLVAGGSETQYF. The CDR3 DNA reads TGCGCCAGCAGCTTATTGGTAGCGGGAGGTTCAGAGACCCAGTACTTC.

This clone has just a few counts. J is TRBJ1-1 and V is TRBV13; D remains unclear. Trimming pared 5 bases from V and 10 bases from J, leaving 11 bases between. Germline loops: CDR1 PRHDT, CDR2 FYEKMQ (reference sequence). The CDR3 sequence is 11 residues long. CDR3 region: CASSKTGVAFF. The CDR3 bases are TGTGCCAGCAGCAAGACCGGGGTAGCTTTCTTT.

The chain carries TRBV27 and TRBJ1-1; D possibly corresponds to TRBD1 (6 bases). V was pared by 6 bases and J by 5 bases, with 19 bases between. Germline CDR1 is MNHEY and CDR2 is SMNVEV (reference sequence). This CDR3 has 15 residues. The CDR3 DNA is TGTGCCAGCAGCCGCTCACAGGGTGCGTGGACTGAAGCTTTCTTT. This gives the protein CASSRSQGAWTEAFF.

This clone was seen many times. The V call is TRBV27, the J call TRBJ1-1; tentatively, D is TRBD1 (6 bases). The CDR3 extends over 16 amino acids. V was shortened by 8 bases and J by 1 base, with 20 bases between the two germline ends. CDR1 is MNHEY, CDR2 SMNVEV, per germline (reference sequence). CDR3 in DNA: TGTGCCAGCCTTCGGGGACAAGGAACCGAGAACACTGAAGCTTTCTTT. Its protein is CASLRGQGTENTEAFF.

This clone occurred a few times. The chain uses TRBV5-1 and TRBJ2-2; D assignment may be TRBD1 or TRBD2 (6 bases each). Germline-derived CDR1 and CDR2 are SGHRS and YFSETQ. Trimming removed 6 bases from V and 7 bases from J, with 16 bases in between. CDR3 length: 14 residues. DNA for the CDR3: TGCGCCAGCAAAGAGGGGGGAGTGAACGGGGAGCTGTTTTTT. It is translated as CASKEGGVNGELFF.

This chain connects TRBV9 to TRBJ2-1, with 7 bases lining up with TRBD2. V shed 4 bases, J shed 6 bases, and the junction held 13 bases outside the gene matches. The V gene's germline CDR1 is SGDLS and CDR2 YYNGEE. CDR3 length: 16 amino acids. The CDR3 DNA is TGTGCCAGCAGCCTACGCCTTATTGGGAGGGCCAATGAGCAGTTCTTC. Its protein product is CASSLRLIGRANEQFF.

The chain has TRBV7-8 and TRBJ2-5; D unclear. The CDR3 totals 15 residues. Trimming stripped 3 bases from V and 5 bases from J, with 16 bases between. Germline CDR1 is SGHVS and CDR2 is FQNEAQ. The CDR3 nucleotides are TGTGCCAGCAGCTTTCTTCAGAGCGCCGAGGAGACCCAGTACTTC. Amino acid sequence: CASSFLQSAEETQYF.

The rearrangement joins TRBV5-6 to TRBJ2-2; D perhaps matches TRBD1 (5 bases). CDR3 size: 14 residues. CDR1 SGHDT and CDR2 YYEEEE come from the germline V gene. Trimming pared 4 bases from V and 2 bases from J, leaving 9 bases between. CDR3 region: CASSIGQNTGELFF. CDR3 bases: TGTGCCAGCAGCATAGGACAAAACACCGGGGAGCTGTTTTTT.

V usage is TRBV5-6 and J usage is TRBJ2-1, with 8 positions matching TRBD2. This CDR3 region has 15 residues. Germline CDR1 and CDR2: SGHDT and YYEEEE. Germline trimming cut 4 bases from V and 3 bases from J; bases unmatched to any gene: 6. CDR3 nucleotides: TGTGCCAGCAGCCGCCGGACTAGCAACTACAATGAGCAGTTCTTC. Its protein is CASSRRTSNYNEQFF.

This clone occurred many times. The rearrangement uses TRBV7-2 and TRBJ2-1; D is possibly TRBD2 (6 bases). V was shortened by 4 bases and J by 10 bases, with 14 bases between the two germline ends. This CDR3 is built from 13 residues. Germline V gene data show CDR1 as SGHTA and CDR2 as FQGNSA. The CDR3 region has the DNA TGTGCCAGCAGCTCCGGCCGGAGGGCAGAGCAGTTCTTC. This sequence encodes CASSSGRRAEQFF.

The chain links TRBV14 to TRBJ1-2; D may be TRBD1 (5 bases). This CDR3 contains 14 residues. CDR1 is SGHDN, CDR2 FVKESK, per germline. V was pared by 5 bases and J by 6 bases, with 16 bases between. CDR3 region: CASSANRDSHGYTF. The CDR3 nucleotides are TGTGCCAGCAGCGCTAACCGGGACTCCCATGGCTACACCTTC.

The rearrangement links TRBV7-6 to TRBJ2-5; 7 bases are shared with TRBD2. V shed 2 bases and J 4 bases; nucleotides not matched to a gene: 7. The CDR3 runs 15 residues. CDR1 and CDR2 (germline): SGHVS, FNYEAQ. CDR3 in DNA: TGTGCCAGCAGCTTAAGCGGGACGACGGCAGAGACCCAGTACTTC. It codes for CASSLSGTTAETQYF.

This clone was found a few times. J is TRBJ2-2 and V is TRBV11-3; D is possibly TRBD1 (6 bases). Trimming took 1 base from V and 7 from J, leaving 19 bases between them. The CDR3 is 17 amino acids. Germline V gene data show CDR1 as SGHNT and CDR2 as YENEEA. DNA for the CDR3: TGTGCCAGCAGCTTAGGTGTGCTGCCAGGGGTCTTCGGGGAGCTGTTTTTT. Translation: CASSLGVLPGVFGELFF.

A few counts support this clone. The chain combines TRBV5-4 with TRBJ2-7, with 9 bases identical to TRBD1. Trimming removed 3 bases from V and 2 bases from J; junction bases left unmatched: 6. The CDR3 is 15 residues long. Germline V gene data show CDR1 as SGHNT and CDR2 as YYREEE (reference sequence). CDR3 DNA sequence: TGTGCCAGCAGCTCGGGACAGGGACGTCCCTACGAGCAGTACTTC. Protein sequence: CASSSGQGRPYEQYF.

The rearrangement links TRBV5-1 to TRBJ2-3; TRBD2 agrees at 10 bases. The trim removed 2 bases at V and 0 bases at J, leaving 3 bases unmatched. Per germline, CDR1 SGHRS and CDR2 YFSETQ. The CDR3 covers 16 residues. DNA for the CDR3: TGCGCCAGCAGCTTTGGGACTAGCGAGAGCACAGATACGCAGTATTTT. It translates to CASSFGTSESTDTQYF. The full variable domain, rest sourced from reference TRBV5-1 and TRBJ2-3, is KAGVTQTPRYLIKTRGQQVTLSCSPISGHRSVSWYQQTPGQGLQFLFEYFSETQRNKGNFPGRFSGRQFSNSRSEMNVSTLELGDSALYLCASSFGTSESTDTQYFGPGTRLTVL.

This clone was found a few times. Distinct nucleotide sequences in the sample also encode this CDR3. The CDR3 loop reads CASSLQGSNQPQHF. The CDR3 region has the DNA TGTGCCAGCAGCCTACAGGGAAGCAATCAGCCCCAGCATTTT. This chain uses TRBV7-9 with TRBJ1-5; weak D call: TRBD1 (6 bases). This CDR3 comprises 14 residues. V shed 5 bases and J shed 1 base, with 9 bases lying between them. Germline assignment: CDR1 SEHNR and CDR2 FQNEAQ (reference sequence).

The chain is built from TRBV29-1 and TRBJ2-3; TRBD2 agrees at 11 bases. The CDR3 totals 14 residues. After removal of 2 bases from V and 3 bases from J, the junction contained 1 base not matched to a gene. CDR1 SQVTM and CDR2 ANQGSEA come from the germline V gene. DNA of the CDR3: TGCAGCGTTGAAAGGACTAGCGGGACAGATACGCAGTATTTT. Its translation: CSVERTSGTDTQYF.

The chain carries TRBV27 and TRBJ1-5; D is uncertain. Per germline, CDR1 MNHEY and CDR2 SMNVEV (reference sequence). This CDR3 is built from 12 residues. Trimming took off 5 bases at V and 9 bases at J, with 11 bases between the two ends. The DNA of the CDR3 is TGTGCCAGCAGTGCGAGGTGGGGGCCCCAGCATTTT. Amino acid sequence: CASSARWGPQHF.

This chain uses TRBV6-1 with TRBJ2-3; weak D call: TRBD2 (6 bases). This CDR3 is built from 18 residues. V was pared by 2 bases and J by 1 base, with 19 bases between. Germline CDR1 reads MNHNS; CDR2 reads SASEGT. In nucleotides, the CDR3 is TGTGCCAGCAGTGAATGGAGGGGTGGGGGAGCAGGCACAGATACGCAGTATTTT. It codes for CASSEWRGGGAGTDTQYF.